These 5 T cell receptor beta chains were all obtained from the same sample, sequenced in a study of blood T cell repertoires in COVID-19. Profiling relied on immunoSEQ multiplex PCR, and the TCRdb table lists in-frame clones only, not all of them. The sample includes fewer than 250,000 clones, about 85% of them seen just once. The sequencing sample was made of peripheral blood. Receptors originate from a human donor in a cohort sampled during active COVID-19.

The V and J genes are TRBV3-1 (or the pseudogene TRBV3-2) and TRBJ2-5; tentatively, D is TRBD1 (6 bases). CDR1 is LGHDT and CDR2 is YNNKEL in the germline V gene (reference sequence). CDR3 size: 15 residues. The V end was cut by 4 bases, the J end by 4 bases, with 16 bases between. The CDR3 region has the DNA TGTGCCAGCAGCCGTCCGACAGGCCTAGGAGAGACCCAGTACTTC. Its protein is CASSRPTGLGETQYF.

The chain has TRBV6-2 or TRBV6-3 and TRBJ2-5; 14 positions match TRBD2. This CDR3 contains 17 residues. The germline V gene has CDR1 MNHEY and CDR2 SVGEGT. J lost 5 bases, V lost 5 bases, and 10 bases had no gene match. The CDR3 spells CASSTGLAGGRRETQYF. CDR3 nucleotide sequence: TGTGCCAGCAGTACTGGACTAGCGGGGGGCCGACGGGAGACCCAGTACTTC.

The rearrangement joins TRBV29-1 to TRBJ2-3, with TRBD2 matching over 7 bases. The germline CDR1 and CDR2 sequences are SQVTM and ANQGSEA. The CDR3 contains 14 residues. The V gene end was trimmed by 8 bases and the J gene end by 1 base; junction bases not matched to a gene: 9. CDR3 nucleotide sequence: TGCAGCCACTTGGGGCTAGCGGGCACAGATACGCAGTATTTT. Encoded protein: CSHLGLAGTDTQYF.

V is TRBV12-3 or TRBV12-4 and J is TRBJ1-4; tentatively, D is TRBD1 (5 bases). The CDR3 spans 13 residues. Trimming took off 5 bases at V and 4 bases at J, with 8 bases between the two ends. CDR3 amino acids: CASSQGYNEKLFF. DNA of the CDR3: TGTGCCAGCAGTCAGGGTTATAATGAAAAACTGTTTTTT.

The chain links TRBV4-2 to TRBJ2-3, with D hard to call. Per the germline V gene, CDR1 is LGHNA and CDR2 is YNFKEQ. Trimming pared 1 base from V and 4 bases from J, leaving 9 bases between. The CDR3 has 14 residues. CDR3 DNA sequence: TGTGCCAGCAGCCAAGGCCTAGTTGCAGATACGCAGTATTTT. It specifies CASSQGLVADTQYF.